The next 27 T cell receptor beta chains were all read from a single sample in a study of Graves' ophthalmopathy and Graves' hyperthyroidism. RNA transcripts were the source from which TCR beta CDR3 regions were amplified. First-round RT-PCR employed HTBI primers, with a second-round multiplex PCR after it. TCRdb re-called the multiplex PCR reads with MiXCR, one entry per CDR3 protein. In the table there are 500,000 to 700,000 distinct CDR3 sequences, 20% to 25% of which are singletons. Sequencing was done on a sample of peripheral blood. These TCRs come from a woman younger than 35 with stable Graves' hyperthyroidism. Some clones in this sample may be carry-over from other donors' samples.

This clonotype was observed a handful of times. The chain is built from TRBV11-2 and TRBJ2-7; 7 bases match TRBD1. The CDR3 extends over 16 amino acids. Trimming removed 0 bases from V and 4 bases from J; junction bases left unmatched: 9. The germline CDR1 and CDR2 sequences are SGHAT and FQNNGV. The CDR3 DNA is TGTGCCAGCAGCTTAGAGCAACAGGGGCTAGGGTACGAGCAGTACTTC. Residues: CASSLEQQGLGYEQYF.

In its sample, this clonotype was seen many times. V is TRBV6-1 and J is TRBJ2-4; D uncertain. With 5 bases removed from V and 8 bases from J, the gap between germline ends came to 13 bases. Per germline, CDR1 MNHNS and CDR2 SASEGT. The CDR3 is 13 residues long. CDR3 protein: CASSHGRADIQYF. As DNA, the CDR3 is TGTGCCAGCAGTCATGGACGGGCAGACATTCAGTACTTC.

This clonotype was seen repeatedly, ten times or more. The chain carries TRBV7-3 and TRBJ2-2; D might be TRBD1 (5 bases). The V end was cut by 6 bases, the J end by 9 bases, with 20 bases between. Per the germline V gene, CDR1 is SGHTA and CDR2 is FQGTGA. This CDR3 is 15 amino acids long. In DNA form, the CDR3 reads TGTGCCAGCAGTATAAAAGGGGATCGGTTCCGGGAGCTGTTTTTT. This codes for CASSIKGDRFRELFF.

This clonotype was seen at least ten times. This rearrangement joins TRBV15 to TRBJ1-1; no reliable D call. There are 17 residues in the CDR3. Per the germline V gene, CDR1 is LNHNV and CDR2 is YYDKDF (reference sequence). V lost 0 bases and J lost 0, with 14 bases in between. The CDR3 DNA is TGTGCCACCAGCAGAGAGTGGTACTCCAGCATGAACACTGAAGCTTTCTTT. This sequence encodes CATSREWYSSMNTEAFF.

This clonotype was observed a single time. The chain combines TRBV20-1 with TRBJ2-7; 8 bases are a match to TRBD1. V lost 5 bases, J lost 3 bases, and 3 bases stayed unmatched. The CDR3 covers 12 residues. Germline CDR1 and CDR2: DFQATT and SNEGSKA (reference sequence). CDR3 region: CSARTGFYEQYF. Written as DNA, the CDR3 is TGCAGTGCTCGGACAGGGTTCTACGAGCAGTACTTC.

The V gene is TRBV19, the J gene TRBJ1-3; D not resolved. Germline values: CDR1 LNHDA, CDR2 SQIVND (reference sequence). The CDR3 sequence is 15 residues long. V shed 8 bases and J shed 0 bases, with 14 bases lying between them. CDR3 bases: TGTGCCAGTTCCTTCAATCTGATCTCTGGAAACACCATATATTTT. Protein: CASSFNLISGNTIYF.

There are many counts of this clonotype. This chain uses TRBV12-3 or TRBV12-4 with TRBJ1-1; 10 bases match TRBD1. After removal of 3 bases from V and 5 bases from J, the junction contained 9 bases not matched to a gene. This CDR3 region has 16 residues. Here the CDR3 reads CASSLYDPGQGTEAFF. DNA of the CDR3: TGTGCCAGCAGTTTGTATGACCCGGGACAGGGGACTGAAGCTTTCTTT.

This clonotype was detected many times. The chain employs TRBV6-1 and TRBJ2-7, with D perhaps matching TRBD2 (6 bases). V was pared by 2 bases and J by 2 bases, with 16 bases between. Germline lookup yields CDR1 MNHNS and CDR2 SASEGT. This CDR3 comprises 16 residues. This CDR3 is CASSEIRGSGAYEQYF. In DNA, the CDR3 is TGTGCCAGCAGTGAAATCCGCGGTAGCGGTGCCTACGAGCAGTACTTC.

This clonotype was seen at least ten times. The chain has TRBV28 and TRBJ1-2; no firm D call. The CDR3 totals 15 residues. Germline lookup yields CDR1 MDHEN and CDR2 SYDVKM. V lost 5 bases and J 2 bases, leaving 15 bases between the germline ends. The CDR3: CASSTPSVYNYGYTF. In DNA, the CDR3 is TGTGCCAGCAGTACCCCCTCGGTCTACAACTATGGCTACACCTTC.

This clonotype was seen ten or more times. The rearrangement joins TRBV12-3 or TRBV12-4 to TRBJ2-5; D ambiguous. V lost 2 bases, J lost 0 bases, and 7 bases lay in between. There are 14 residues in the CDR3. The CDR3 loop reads CASSLLRDQETQYF. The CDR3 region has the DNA TGTGCCAGCAGTTTATTAAGGGACCAAGAGACCCAGTACTTC.

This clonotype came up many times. DNA for the CDR3: TGTGCCAGCAGCGTTGGTACAGGCTACTATGGCTACACCTTC. Amino acids: CASSVGTGYYGYTF. This chain joins TRBV5-5 and TRBJ1-2, with D maybe TRBD1 (5 bases). The CDR3 has 14 residues. V dropped 4 bases and J dropped 3 bases, with 13 bases sitting between them. CDR1 and CDR2 from the germline V gene are SGHKS and YYEKEE (reference sequence).

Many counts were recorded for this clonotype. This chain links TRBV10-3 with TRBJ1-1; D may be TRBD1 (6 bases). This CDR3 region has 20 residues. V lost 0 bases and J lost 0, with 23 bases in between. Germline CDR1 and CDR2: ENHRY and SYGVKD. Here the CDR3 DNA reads TGTGCCATCAGTGAGTCTTCCCTACCGTGGGGGGCCCTGATGAACACTGAAGCTTTCTTT. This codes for CAISESSLPWGALMNTEAFF.

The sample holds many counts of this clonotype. CDR3 loop: CASGLGGGQETQYF. DNA for the CDR3: TGTGCTAGTGGTTTGGGGGGGGGCCAAGAGACCCAGTACTTC. The rearrangement links TRBV12-5 to TRBJ2-5; 7 bases match TRBD2. The germline CDR1 and CDR2 sequences are LGHNT and FRNRAP. V was clipped by 1 base and J by 1 base; unmatched bases: 0. There are 14 residues in the CDR3.

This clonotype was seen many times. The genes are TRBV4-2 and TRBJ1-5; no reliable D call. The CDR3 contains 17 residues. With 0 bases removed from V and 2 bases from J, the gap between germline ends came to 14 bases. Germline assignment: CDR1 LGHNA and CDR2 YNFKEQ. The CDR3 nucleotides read TGTGCCAGCAGCCAAGATCCCGGTCAAAGGGGCAATCAGCCCCAGCATTTT. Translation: CASSQDPGQRGNQPQHF.

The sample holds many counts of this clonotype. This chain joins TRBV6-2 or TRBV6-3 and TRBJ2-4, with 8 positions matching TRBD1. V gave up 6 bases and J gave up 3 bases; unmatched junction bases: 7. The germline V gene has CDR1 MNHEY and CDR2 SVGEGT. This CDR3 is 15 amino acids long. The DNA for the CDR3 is TGTGCCAGCAGGGGGGACAGGCTTGGCAAAAACATTCAGTACTTC. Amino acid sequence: CASRGDRLGKNIQYF.

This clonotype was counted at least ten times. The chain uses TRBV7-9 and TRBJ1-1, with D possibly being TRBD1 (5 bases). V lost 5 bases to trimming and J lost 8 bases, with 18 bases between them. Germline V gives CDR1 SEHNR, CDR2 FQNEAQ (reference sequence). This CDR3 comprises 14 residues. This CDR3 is CASSRAGTVTEAFF. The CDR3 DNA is TGTGCCAGCAGCCGCGCAGGGACCGTAACAGAAGCTTTCTTT.

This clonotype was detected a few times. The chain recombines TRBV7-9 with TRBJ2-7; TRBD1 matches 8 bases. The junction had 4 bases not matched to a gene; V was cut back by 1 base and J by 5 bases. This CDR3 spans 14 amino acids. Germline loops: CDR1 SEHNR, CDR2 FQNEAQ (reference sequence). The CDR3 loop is CASSLGQGTHEQYF. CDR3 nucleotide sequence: TGTGCCAGCAGCTTAGGACAGGGGACCCACGAGCAGTACTTC.

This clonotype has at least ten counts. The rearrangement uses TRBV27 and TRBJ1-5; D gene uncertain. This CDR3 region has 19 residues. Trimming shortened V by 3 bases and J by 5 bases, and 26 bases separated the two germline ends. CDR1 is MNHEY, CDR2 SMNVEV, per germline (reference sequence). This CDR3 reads CASSFTPPGPEVSDQPQHF. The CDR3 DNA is TGTGCCAGCAGTTTCACCCCACCAGGACCCGAGGTTTCAGATCAGCCCCAGCATTTT.

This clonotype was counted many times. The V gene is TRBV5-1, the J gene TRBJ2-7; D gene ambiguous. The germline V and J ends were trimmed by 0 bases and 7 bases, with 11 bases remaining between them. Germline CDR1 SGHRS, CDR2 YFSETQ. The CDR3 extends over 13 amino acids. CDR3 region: CASSLVGMEEQYF. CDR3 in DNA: TGCGCCAGCAGCTTGGTTGGGATGGAGGAGCAGTACTTC.

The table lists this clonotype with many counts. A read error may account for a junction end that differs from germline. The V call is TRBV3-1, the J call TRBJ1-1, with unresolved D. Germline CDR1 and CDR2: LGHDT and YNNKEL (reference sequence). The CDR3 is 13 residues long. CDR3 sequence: CASSQDVTFEAFF. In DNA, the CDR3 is TGTGCCAGCAGTCAAGACGTTACCTTTGAAGCTTTCTTT.

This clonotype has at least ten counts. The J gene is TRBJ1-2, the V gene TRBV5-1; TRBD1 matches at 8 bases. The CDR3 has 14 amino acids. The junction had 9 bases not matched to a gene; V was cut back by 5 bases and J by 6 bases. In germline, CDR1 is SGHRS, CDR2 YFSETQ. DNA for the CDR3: TGCGCCAGCAGTGCGGACAGGGTTGTGGATGGCTACACCTTC. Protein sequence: CASSADRVVDGYTF.

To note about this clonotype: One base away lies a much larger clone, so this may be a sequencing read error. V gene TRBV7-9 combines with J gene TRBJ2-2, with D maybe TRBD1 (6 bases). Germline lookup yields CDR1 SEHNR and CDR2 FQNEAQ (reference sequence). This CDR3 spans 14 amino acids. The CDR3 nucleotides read TGTGCCAGCAGCCTAAGGGACAACACCGGGGAGCTGTTGTTT. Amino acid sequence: CASSLRDNTGELLF. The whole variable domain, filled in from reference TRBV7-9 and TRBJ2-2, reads DTGVSQNPRHKITKRGQNVTFRCDPISEHNRLYWYRQTLGQGPEFLTYFQNEAQLEKSRLLSDRFSAERPKGSFSTLEIQRTEQGDSAMYLCASSLRDNTGELLFGEGSRLTVL.

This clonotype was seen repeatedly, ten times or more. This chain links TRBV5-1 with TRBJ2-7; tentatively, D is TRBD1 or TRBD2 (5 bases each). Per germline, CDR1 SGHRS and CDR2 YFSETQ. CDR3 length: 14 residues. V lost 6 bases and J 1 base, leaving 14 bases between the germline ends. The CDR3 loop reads CASMSGTGSYEQYF. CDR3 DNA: TGCGCCAGCATGTCCGGGACGGGATCCTACGAGCAGTACTTC. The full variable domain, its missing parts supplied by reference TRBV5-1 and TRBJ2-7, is KAGVTQTPRYLIKTRGQQVTLSCSPISGHRSVSWYQQTPGQGLQFLFEYFSETQRNKGNFPGRFSGRQFSNSRSEMNVSTLELGDSALYLCASMSGTGSYEQYFGPGTRLTVT.

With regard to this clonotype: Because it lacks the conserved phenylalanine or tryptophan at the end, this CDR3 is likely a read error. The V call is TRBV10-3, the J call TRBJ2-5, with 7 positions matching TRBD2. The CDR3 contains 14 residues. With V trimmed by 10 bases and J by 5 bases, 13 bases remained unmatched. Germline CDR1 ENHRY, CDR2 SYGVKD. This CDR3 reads CATSGTIVWETQYL. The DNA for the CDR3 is TGTGCCACGTCCGGGACTATAGTGTGGGAGACCCAGTACCTC.

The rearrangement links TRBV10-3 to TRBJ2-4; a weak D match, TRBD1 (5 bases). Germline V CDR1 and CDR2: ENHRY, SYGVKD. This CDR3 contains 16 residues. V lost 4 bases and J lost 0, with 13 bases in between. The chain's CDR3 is CAISGADRVAKNIQYF. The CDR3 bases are TGTGCCATCAGTGGGGCAGACAGAGTAGCCAAAAACATTCAGTACTTC.

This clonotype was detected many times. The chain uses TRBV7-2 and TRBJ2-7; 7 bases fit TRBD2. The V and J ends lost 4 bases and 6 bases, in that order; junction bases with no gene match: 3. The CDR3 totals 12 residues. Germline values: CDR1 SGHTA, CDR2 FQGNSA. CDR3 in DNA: TGTGCCAGCAGCTATCGGGGGGTCGAGCAGTACTTC. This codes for CASSYRGVEQYF.

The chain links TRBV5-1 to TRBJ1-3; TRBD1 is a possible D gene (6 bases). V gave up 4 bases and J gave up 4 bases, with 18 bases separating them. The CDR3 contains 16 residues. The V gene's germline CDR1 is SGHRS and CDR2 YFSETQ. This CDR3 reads CASSQLPQGSGNTIYF. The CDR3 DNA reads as TGCGCCAGCAGCCAGCTCCCGCAGGGGTCAGGAAACACCATATATTTT.